Included here is one TCR beta chain sequence, with context. Its antigen is still unknown. The source of the sample is a study of CD8 T cells in Susac syndrome. Study information: There were Susac syndrome patients who were therapy-naive at blood draw, others on corticosteroids, and others on intravenous immunoglobulin alone. Findings of the study overall: The authors found no clonal expansion in Susac syndrome CD4+ T cell repertoires.

An input of 0.5 to 1 ug of RNA was subjected to reverse transcription using random hexamers. By means of immunoSEQ multiplex PCR, TCR beta CDR3 spanning 54 Vbeta and 13 Jbeta underwent amplification. TCRdb reanalysed the immunoSEQ multiplex PCR reads using MiXCR and keeps one entry per CDR3 protein. The repertoire holds a few hundred thousand distinct CDR3 sequences, about 94% seen once, with around 0.15% in the top ten. CDR1 and CDR2 (germline): LNHNV, YYDKDF (reference sequence). V was pared by 7 bases and J by 5 bases, with 11 bases between. CDR3 length equals 13 residues. This chain uses TRBV15 with TRBJ1-4; the D gene is possibly TRBD1 (5 bases). Specimen: CD4+ T cells from PBMCs. This clonotype was sampled from a human donor with Susac syndrome. The CDR3 spells CATMEQANEKLFF. As DNA, the CDR3 is TGTGCCACCATGGAACAGGCGAATGAAAAACTGTTTTTT.